The entry below gives a single T cell receptor (beta chain) sequence along with its context. Its binding antigen is unknown. Base qualities are not recorded, but no much larger clone differs from it by a single base. This record belongs to a study of OX40 agonist ivuxolimab in advanced cancers. Broadly, across the study: The costimulatory receptor OX40 (CD134) was targeted by ivuxolimab, a fully human IgG2 agonistic monoclonal antibody. In the dose-escalation cohort, 82.7% of patients were male, and the mean age was around 60 years, with a range of 23 to 79. Three dose-escalation patients achieved partial responses, one with hepatocellular carcinoma and two with cutaneous melanoma. Of the 50 to 55 dose-escalation patients, hepatocellular carcinoma was present in approximately 20, melanoma in approximately 15, renal cell carcinoma in 9 and head and neck cancer in 9. The purpose of peripheral TCRbeta sequencing was to test whether ivuxolimab changed TCR sequence diversity and led to clonal T-cell expansion. Intravenous ivuxolimab was administered to patients every 2 weeks at six dose levels: 0.01, 0.1, 0.3, 1.5, 3 and 10 mg/kg. Patients were allowed to have had prior anti-PD-1, anti-PD-L1 or anti-CTLA-4 therapy, and approximately 37% of the dose-escalation patients had been treated with checkpoint inhibitors. The paper reports the monotherapy dose-escalation portion (N of about 54 patients) of the phase I ivuxolimab trial.

The trial excluded patients who had a history of autoimmune disease or were on systemic immunosuppression. Peripheral blood for TCR sequencing was drawn from every dose cohort at baseline, at cycle 4 day 1 and at cycle 7 day 1. Samples were obtained from an open-label, multicenter, first-in-human phase I dose-escalation trial of ivuxolimab. Adults with locally advanced or metastatic melanoma, renal cell, hepatocellular, or head and neck squamous cell carcinoma were enrolled in the trial. Before TCR sequencing, CD4+ and CD8+ T cells were separately sorted from peripheral blood. V is clipped by 2 bases and J by 2 bases, and the sequence between their germline boundaries is 12 bases long. The germline V gene encodes CDR1 MDHEN and CDR2 SYDVKM. Counted from cysteine to phenylalanine, this CDR3 has 16 amino acids. Only CDR3 DNA remains: 48 bases, in frame from the first base. Overall study outcomes, separate from this receptor: At doses of 0.1 to 3.0 mg/kg, clonal expansion of both CD4+ and CD8+ blood T cells was observed from baseline to week 6. Antigen specificity was not determined for the clonally expanded peripheral T cells. Low levels of normalized T-cell clonal expansion were also shown by some nonresponding patients. After ivuxolimab, expanded clones were on average more numerous among CD8+ T cells than among CD4+ T cells. In partial responders in the 0.1-3.0 mg/kg groups, normalized peripheral clonal expansion was found to be among the lowest, especially among CD8+ T cells.

To sequence the TCRbeta CDR3 region, genomic DNA was isolated from the sorted cells. The immunoSEQ Assay was used to sequence the TCRbeta CDR3 regions. What TCRdb holds here is the immuneACCESS table cut down to in-frame rearrangements. Part of the clones is not present; checked against another copy, under half of the missing clones reflect an unresolved V gene, and the others are unexplained. For this sample there are about 82,000 clones; more than 70% appear just once. The ten largest make up 2% to 3% of the sample. The V and J genes are TRBV28 and TRBJ2-2, with the D gene uncertain. The sequence came from an adult with an advanced solid tumor such as melanoma, head and neck, liver or kidney cancer. The starting material was CD4+ or CD8+ T cells sorted from blood, obtained in a trial of the OX40 agonist ivuxolimab. In nucleotide form, the sequence is TGTGCCAGCAGTTTAGGCGGCAGGATTAACACCGGGGAGCTGTTTTTT. Its protein product is CASSLGGRINTGELFF.